This TCR beta chain comes out of a study of control samples from healthy donors and cancer patients. This CDR3 spans 13 amino acids. Looked up from germline, CDR1 is SGHNT and CDR2 is YYREEE (reference sequence). Losses at the gene ends were 4 bases for V and 4 bases for J; bases not matched to a gene: 4. Assay: immunoSEQ multiplex PCR; the TCRdb copy retains only in-frame clones and omits some. The profile shows fewer than 200,000 clones, about 91% of them singletons. The clonotype originates from a woman under 40 in good health. The chain has TRBV5-4 and TRBJ1-2; 7 bases are a match to TRBD1. Sequencing was done on a sample of blood. The CDR3 sequence: CASSEGAGYGYTF. CDR3 DNA sequence: TGTGCCAGCAGCGAGGGGGCGGGCTATGGCTACACCTTC.